A selection of T cell receptor beta chains follows, all from one sample in a study of cytomegalovirus exposure and HLA in healthy donors. Assay: immunoSEQ multiplex PCR; the TCRdb copy retains only in-frame clones and omits some. The sample includes 100,000 or so clones, about 81% seen only once; the top ten take about 10%. The sequencing input was PBMCs. All receptors derive from a man aged 50-59 years in good health and CMV-seronegative. The CDR3 runs from the conserved cysteine through the conserved F or W. D genes are given only for firm matches. Not all rows give a size; the values are once, few, many and, for expanded clones, a class.

>TRBJ2-1|TRBV4-2|.|16|.
TGTGCCAGCAGCCAAGAGAGGGTCGGGGCCTACAATGAGCAGTTCTTC
CASSQERVGAYNEQFF
>TRBJ1-3|TRBV30|.|14|.
TGTGCCTGGAGTGGAGAACGTGCTGGAAACACCATATATTTT
CAWSGERAGNTIYF
>TRBJ1-4|TRBV15|TRBD1|14|.
TGTGCCACCAGGCCAGGGGGCGCAGGCGAAAAACTGTTTTTT
CATRPGGAGEKLFF
>TRBJ2-7|TRBV10-3|.|15|.
TGTGCCATCAGTGAGATCGACGGAGCCGGTAACGAGCAGTACTTC
CAISEIDGAGNEQYF
>TRBJ2-5|TRBV5-7|.|14|.
TGTGCCAGCAGCTTACGGAGCATAGAGGAGACCCAGTACTTC
CASSLRSIEETQYF
>TRBJ1-2|TRBV6-6|TRBD1|14|.
TGTGCCAGCAGTTACGCGACAGGGGCGGGGGGCTACACCTTC
CASSYATGAGGYTF
>TRBJ2-7|TRBV30|.|11|.
TGTGCCTGGAGTGCCCTACAGGAGCAGTACTTC
CAWSALQEQYF
>TRBJ1-1|TRBV18|.|14|.
TGTGCCAGCTCACCGTCCGTTCGGAACACTGAAGCTTTCTTT
CASSPSVRNTEAFF
>TRBJ1-6|TRBV30|TRBD1|14|.
TGTGCCTGGAAGCAGGGACAGGGTAGTTCACCCCTCCACTTT
CAWKQGQGSSPLHF
>TRBJ2-2|TRBV7-3|TRBD2|15|.
TGTGCCAGCAGCTTATGGGGGGGGAACACCGGGGAGCTGTTTTTT
CASSLWGGNTGELFF
>TRBJ2-5|TRBV4-1|TRBD2|17|.
TGCGCCAGCAGCCAAGGAGGACTAGCGGAGTCCCAAGAGACCCAGTACTTC
CASSQGGLAESQETQYF
>TRBJ2-5|TRBV6-5|TRBD1|16|.
TGTGCCAGCAGTTTAGGTTCCGAGGGGGCCTCGTCGACCCAGTACTTC
CASSLGSEGASSTQYF
>TRBJ2-1|TRBV27|TRBD2|18|.
TGTGCCAGCAGCTCGAGGACTAGCGGGAGATTCTCCTACAATGAGCAGTTCTTC
CASSSRTSGRFSYNEQFF
>TRBJ1-1|TRBV4-2|.|17|.
TGTGCCAGCAGCCAAGTAAAGGGGGGGCTCATGAACACTGAAGCTTTCTTT
CASSQVKGGLMNTEAFF
>TRBJ1-2|TRBV2|TRBD1|14|.
TGTGCCAGCAGTGAGGGACAGGGGACCTATGGCTACACCTTC
CASSEGQGTYGYTF
>TRBJ2-4|TRBV7-8|.|16|.
TGTGCCAGCAGCTCCCCGGTTAGGGGGACCAAAGACATTCAGTACTTC
CASSSPVRGTKDIQYF
>TRBJ2-5|TRBV2|TRBD1|16|.
TGTGCCAGCAGTGAACCCCGACAGGGGGTTGCAGAGACCCAGTACTTC
CASSEPRQGVAETQYF
>TRBJ2-1|TRBV6-5|TRBD2|15|.
TGTGCCAGCAGTGCCGGGACTAGCGACTACAATGAGCAGTTCTTC
CASSAGTSDYNEQFF
>TRBJ2-5|TRBV5-8|TRBD1|16|.
TGTGCCAGCAGCTTCGGTCAGGACAGGTGGCTAGAGACCCAGTACTTC
CASSFGQDRWLETQYF
>TRBJ2-7|TRBV5-6|.|12|.
TGTGCCAGCAGCTATCGGGAGTACGAGCAGTACTTC
CASSYREYEQYF
>TRBJ2-1|TRBV5-8|.|14|.
TGTGCCAGGAGGGGGGGACCGAGACTTGGTGAGCAGTTCTTC
CARRGGPRLGEQFF
>TRBJ2-7|TRBV7-9|.|13|.
TGTGCCAGCAGCTTAGGCCAATGGTACGAGCAGTACTTC
CASSLGQWYEQYF
>TRBJ2-3|TRBV6-1|.|11|few
TGTGCCAGCCGGGGAACAGATACGCAGTATTTT
CASRGTDTQYF
>TRBJ1-4|TRBV27|TRBD1|13|.
TGTGCCACCCGAGGAGGGGGCTATGAAAAACTGTTTTTT
CATRGGGYEKLFF
>TRBJ1-1|TRBV27|.|13|.
TGTGCCAGCAGCTCAGGGGTGAGCACTGAAGCTTTCTTT
CASSSGVSTEAFF
>TRBJ2-5|TRBV5-1|.|14|.
TGCGCCAGCAGCTTGAGGGGGTCGGGAGAGACCCAGTACTTC
CASSLRGSGETQYF
>TRBJ2-3|TRBV29-1|TRBD2|17|.
TGCAGCGTTGAAGTTGTGGGGCGCTGGGCTAGCGGGAGGTGGCAGTATTTT
CSVEVVGRWASGRWQYF
>TRBJ2-7|TRBV4-2|TRBD2|19|once
TGTGCCAGCAGCCATCCGAGGGCTAGCGGGAGGGTTAACTCCTACGAGCAGTACTTC
CASSHPRASGRVNSYEQYF
>TRBJ2-7|TRBV14|TRBD2|21|.
TGTGCCAGCAGCCGCCAGGCAGGGTGGACTAGTTTGAGAAGGGACTCCTACGAGCAGTACTTC
CASSRQAGWTSLRRDSYEQYF
>TRBJ2-3|TRBV19|TRBD2|16|.
TGTGCCAGTAGTGCACTAGCGGGGGTAATCACAGATACGCAGTATTTT
CASSALAGVITDTQYF
>TRBJ2-1|TRBV5-5|.|11|.
TGTGCCAGCAGCTTGGGGGCAGAGCAGTTCTTC
CASSLGAEQFF
>TRBJ2-5|TRBV4-3|TRBD2|19|once
TGCGCCAGCAGCCAAGATGGGCTGGTTGCGGGAGGGCCGGCGGAGACCCAGTACTTC
CASSQDGLVAGGPAETQYF
>TRBJ1-2|TRBV30|TRBD1|11|.
TGTGCCTGCCTTACAGGGGGAGGCTACACCTTC
CACLTGGGYTF
>TRBJ1-5|TRBV7-9|.|13|few
TGTGCCAGCGCGGGGGGCTATAATCAGCCCCAGCATTTT
CASAGGYNQPQHF
>TRBJ1-6|TRBV10-3|.|13|.
TGTGCCATCAGTGAGTCCGGGAATTCACCCCTCCACTTT
CAISESGNSPLHF
>TRBJ2-4|TRBV15|.|14|.
TGTGCCACCAGCAGAGATCTGACGGGAAACATTCAGTACTTC
CATSRDLTGNIQYF
>TRBJ1-5|TRBV27|.|17|once
TGTGCCAGCAGTTTATTTGGGGGGGGAGGAGGCAATCAGCCCCAGCATTTT
CASSLFGGGGGNQPQHF
>TRBJ2-1|TRBV5-1|TRBD2|15|.
TGCGCCAGCAGCATTAGCGGGGGCTCCTACAATGAGCAGTTCTTC
CASSISGGSYNEQFF
>TRBJ1-6|TRBV19|TRBD1|16|.
TGTGCCAGTAGTTTTACAGGGGCGCGGAATAATTCACCCCTCCACTTT
CASSFTGARNNSPLHF
>TRBJ1-6|TRBV6-5|.|13|.
TGTGCCAGCAGGGACAGCACAAATTCACCCCTCCACTTT
CASRDSTNSPLHF
>TRBJ2-2|TRBV5-4|TRBD2|17|.
TGTGCCAGCAGCCCGGGACTAGCGGGAGGGAGGACCGGGGAGCTGTTTTTT
CASSPGLAGGRTGELFF
>TRBJ2-1|TRBV7-3|.|12|.
TGTGCCAGCAGCTTAAATTCGGGTGAGCAGTTCTTC
CASSLNSGEQFF
>TRBJ1-1|TRBV5-4|TRBD1|17|few
TGTGCCAGCAGCTCCCTGGACAGGGGGGGGTTGAACACTGAAGCTTTCTTT
CASSSLDRGGLNTEAFF
>TRBJ2-7|TRBV11-2|.|14|.
TGTGCCAGCAGCCAAGAGACAGGCGTTACGAGGCAGTACTTC
CASSQETGVTRQYF
>TRBJ1-1|TRBV6-5|.|15|.
TGTGCCAGCAGTTACTCCGCCCCGACAGGTTCGGAAGCTTTCTTT
CASSYSAPTGSEAFF
>TRBJ1-5|TRBV11-2|.|15|.
TGTGCCAGCAGCTTTGACGGAGATAGCAATCAGCCCCAGCATTTT
CASSFDGDSNQPQHF
>TRBJ2-3|TRBV5-1|.|15|.
TGCGCCAGCAGCCAAGGTAGCGCCGGAGGAGATACGCAGTATTTT
CASSQGSAGGDTQYF
>TRBJ1-2|TRBV6-1|.|12|.
TGTGCCAGCAGTGAAGAAGAGTATGGCTACACCTTC
CASSEEEYGYTF
>TRBJ1-2|TRBV4-3|.|14|.
TGCGCCAGCAGCCCGTTTACAGTTAACTATGGCTACACCTTC
CASSPFTVNYGYTF